The rows below give T cell receptor beta chains drawn from one sample of a study of cytomegalovirus exposure and HLA in healthy donors. TCRdb's table, derived via immunoSEQ multiplex PCR, lists solely in-frame clones and lacks some. The table shows about 160,000 clones, with 80% occurring only once. The specimen sequenced was PBMCs. These receptor sequences come from a male donor in good health and CMV-seropositive. Both conserved end residues are part of each CDR3. A D gene is named only where the DNA matches it firmly. Clone size appears in some rows only: once, few, many, or a class for an expanded clone.

CDR3 protein: CASSLVEGRENSPLHF
CDR3 DNA: TGTGCCAGCAGCTTAGTCGAGGGACGGGAGAATTCACCCCTCCACTTT
J gene: TRBJ1-6
V gene: TRBV7-6
D gene: .
clone size: .

CDR3 protein: CASSKAAGYNEQFF
CDR3 DNA: TGTGCCAGCAGCAAAGCGGCGGGCTACAATGAGCAGTTCTTC
J gene: TRBJ2-1
V gene: TRBV21-1
D gene: .
clone size: few

CDR3 protein: CASSHPRGVDNEQFF
CDR3 DNA: TGCGCCAGCAGCCACCCCCGCGGAGTGGACAATGAGCAGTTCTTC
J gene: TRBJ2-1
V gene: TRBV4-1
D gene: .
clone size: .

CDR3 protein: CASSYSGGGELFF
CDR3 DNA: TGTGCCAGCAGTTACTCGGGGGGCGGGGAGCTGTTTTTT
J gene: TRBJ2-2
V gene: TRBV6-5
D gene: .
clone size: .

CDR3 protein: CASSLGGGRVGSEQFF
CDR3 DNA: TGTGCCAGCAGCTTAGGGGGCGGGAGGGTCGGTAGTGAGCAGTTCTTC
J gene: TRBJ2-1
V gene: TRBV7-2
D gene: TRBD2
clone size: once

CDR3 protein: CASSPSGYYNEQFF
CDR3 DNA: TGTGCCAGCAGCCCTAGCGGTTATTACAATGAGCAGTTCTTC
J gene: TRBJ2-1
V gene: TRBV7-2
D gene: TRBD2
clone size: .

CDR3 protein: CASSAGSGVGTDTQYF
CDR3 DNA: TGTGCCAGCAGCGCTGGTAGCGGAGTCGGCACAGATACGCAGTATTTT
J gene: TRBJ2-3
V gene: TRBV7-9
D gene: .
clone size: .

CDR3 protein: CASMAMGATDTQYF
CDR3 DNA: TGTGCCAGCATGGCTATGGGGGCCACAGATACGCAGTATTTT
J gene: TRBJ2-3
V gene: TRBV11-3
D gene: .
clone size: .

CDR3 protein: CASSHYTDTQYF
CDR3 DNA: TGTGCCAGCAGCCACTACACAGATACGCAGTATTTT
J gene: TRBJ2-3
V gene: TRBV11-3
D gene: .
clone size: .

CDR3 protein: CASSPRGAGEGPQHF
CDR3 DNA: TGTGCCAGCAGCCCGAGGGGGGCGGGAGAGGGGCCCCAGCATTTT
J gene: TRBJ1-5
V gene: TRBV7-8
D gene: .
clone size: .

CDR3 protein: CASSMPPGETQYF
CDR3 DNA: TGTGCCAGCAGCATGCCCCCAGGCGAGACCCAGTACTTC
J gene: TRBJ2-5
V gene: TRBV5-4
D gene: .
clone size: .

CDR3 protein: CASSLYAGIGHNEQFF
CDR3 DNA: TGTGCCAGCAGTTTATATGCAGGGATCGGCCACAATGAGCAGTTCTTC
J gene: TRBJ2-1
V gene: TRBV27
D gene: .
clone size: .

CDR3 protein: CASSFLGGNQPQHF
CDR3 DNA: TGTGCCAGCAGCTTCCTCGGGGGCAATCAGCCCCAGCATTTT
J gene: TRBJ1-5
V gene: TRBV5-6
D gene: .
clone size: .

CDR3 protein: CASGLVPGQPQHF
CDR3 DNA: TGTGCTAGTGGTTTGGTACCGGGGCAGCCCCAGCATTTT
J gene: TRBJ1-5
V gene: TRBV12-5
D gene: .
clone size: .

CDR3 protein: CASSIAVWETQYF
CDR3 DNA: TGTGCCAGTAGTATCGCAGTGTGGGAGACCCAGTACTTC
J gene: TRBJ2-5
V gene: TRBV19
D gene: .
clone size: .

CDR3 protein: CASSQETYLDYEQYF
CDR3 DNA: TGCGCCAGCAGCCAAGAAACTTACCTTGACTACGAGCAGTACTTC
J gene: TRBJ2-7
V gene: TRBV4-1
D gene: .
clone size: .

CDR3 protein: CAWSLGAGETQYF
CDR3 DNA: TGTGCCTGGAGTCTGGGGGCCGGGGAGACCCAGTACTTC
J gene: TRBJ2-5
V gene: TRBV30
D gene: .
clone size: few

CDR3 protein: CASSLSGGYEQYF
CDR3 DNA: TGTGCCAGCAGCTTGTCGGGAGGGTACGAGCAGTACTTC
J gene: TRBJ2-7
V gene: TRBV5-5
D gene: TRBD2
clone size: .

CDR3 protein: CASSFFPGQGEEQYF
CDR3 DNA: TGTGCCAGCAGTTTCTTCCCGGGACAGGGGGAAGAGCAGTACTTC
J gene: TRBJ2-7
V gene: TRBV6-5
D gene: TRBD1
clone size: .

CDR3 protein: CASSAAGAGYGYTF
CDR3 DNA: TGTGCCAGCAGCGCCGCGGGGGCTGGCTATGGCTACACCTTC
J gene: TRBJ1-2
V gene: TRBV9
D gene: .
clone size: .